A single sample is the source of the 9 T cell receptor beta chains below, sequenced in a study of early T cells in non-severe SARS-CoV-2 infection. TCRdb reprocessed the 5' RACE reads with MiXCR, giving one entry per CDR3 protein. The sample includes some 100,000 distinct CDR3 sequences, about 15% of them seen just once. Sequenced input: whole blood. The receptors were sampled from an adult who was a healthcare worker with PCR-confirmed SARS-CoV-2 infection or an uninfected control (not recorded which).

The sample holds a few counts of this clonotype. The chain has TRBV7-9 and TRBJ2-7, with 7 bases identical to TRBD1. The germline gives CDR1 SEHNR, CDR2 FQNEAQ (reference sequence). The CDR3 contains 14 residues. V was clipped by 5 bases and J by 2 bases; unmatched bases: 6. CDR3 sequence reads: CASSRGQEAYEQYV. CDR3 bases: TGTGCCAGCAGCCGAGGACAGGAAGCCTACGAGCAGTACGTC.

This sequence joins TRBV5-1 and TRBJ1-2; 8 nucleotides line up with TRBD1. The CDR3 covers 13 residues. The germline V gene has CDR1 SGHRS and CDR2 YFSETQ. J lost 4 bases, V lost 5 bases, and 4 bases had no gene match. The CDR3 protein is CASREDRAYGYTF. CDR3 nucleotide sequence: TGCGCCAGCAGGGAGGACAGGGCCTATGGCTACACCTTC. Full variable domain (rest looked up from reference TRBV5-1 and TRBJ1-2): KAGVTQTPRYLIKTRGQQVTLSCSPISGHRSVSWYQQTPGQGLQFLFEYFSETQRNKGNFPGRFSGRQFSNSRSEMNVSTLELGDSALYLCASREDRAYGYTFGSGTRLTVV.

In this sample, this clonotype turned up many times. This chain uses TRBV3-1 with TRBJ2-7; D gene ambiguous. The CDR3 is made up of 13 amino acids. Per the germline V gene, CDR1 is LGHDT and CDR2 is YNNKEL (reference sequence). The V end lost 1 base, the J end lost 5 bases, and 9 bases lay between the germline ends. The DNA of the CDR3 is TGTGCCAGCAGCCAAGTCCCGGGCAACGAGCAGTACGTC. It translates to CASSQVPGNEQYV.

CDR3 sequence reads: CASTRDSGVTGELFF. The CDR3 region has the DNA TGTGCCAGCACCCGGGATAGCGGGGTCACCGGGGAGCTGTTTTTT. The chain carries TRBV27 and TRBJ2-2; 8 nucleotides align to TRBD2. CDR1 MNHEY and CDR2 SMNVEV come from the germline V gene (reference sequence). With V trimmed by 7 bases and J by 4 bases, 8 bases remained unmatched. CDR3 length equals 15 residues.

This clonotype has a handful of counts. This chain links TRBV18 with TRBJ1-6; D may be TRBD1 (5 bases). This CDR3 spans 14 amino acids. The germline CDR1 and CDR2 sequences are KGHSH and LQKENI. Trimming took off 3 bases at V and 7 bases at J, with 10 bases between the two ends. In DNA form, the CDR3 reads TGTGCCAGCTCACCGGGACGGATAAATTCACCCCTCCACTTT. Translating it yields CASSPGRINSPLHF.

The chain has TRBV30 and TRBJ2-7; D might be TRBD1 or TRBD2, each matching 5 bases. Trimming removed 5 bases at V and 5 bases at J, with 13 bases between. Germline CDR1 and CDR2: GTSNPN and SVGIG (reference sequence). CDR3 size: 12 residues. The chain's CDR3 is CAWGDGVHEQYV. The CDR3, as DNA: TGTGCCTGGGGGGACGGTGTCCACGAGCAGTACGTC.

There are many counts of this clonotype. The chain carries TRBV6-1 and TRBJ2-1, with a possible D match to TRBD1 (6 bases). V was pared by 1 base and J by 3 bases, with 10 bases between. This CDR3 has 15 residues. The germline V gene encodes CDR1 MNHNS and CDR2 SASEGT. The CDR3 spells CASSEDWDIYNEQFF. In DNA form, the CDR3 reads TGTGCCAGCAGTGAAGACTGGGACATCTACAATGAGCAGTTCTTC.

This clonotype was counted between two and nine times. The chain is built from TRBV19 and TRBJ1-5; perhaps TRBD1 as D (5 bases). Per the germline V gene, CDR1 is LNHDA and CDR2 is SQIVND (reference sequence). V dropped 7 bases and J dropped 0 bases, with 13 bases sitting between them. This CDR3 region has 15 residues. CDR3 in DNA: TGTGCCAGTACAACTACAGGCTATAGCAATCAGCCCCAGCATTTT. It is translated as CASTTTGYSNQPQHF.

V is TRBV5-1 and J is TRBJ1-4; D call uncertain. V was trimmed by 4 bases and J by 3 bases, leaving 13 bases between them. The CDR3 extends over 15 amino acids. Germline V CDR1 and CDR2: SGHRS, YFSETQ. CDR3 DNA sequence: TGCGCCAGCAGCCTATCCGGTGAGCCTAATGAAAAACTGTTTTTT. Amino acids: CASSLSGEPNEKLFF.